This T cell receptor beta chain was sequenced in a study of regulatory T cells in long-lasting Graves disease. This clonotype was picked up a small number of times. Germline CDR1 LNHDA, CDR2 SQIVND (reference sequence). Trimming pared 5 bases from V and 2 bases from J, leaving 12 bases between. The CDR3 has 14 amino acids. Documented time point: newly diagnosed GD, antithyroid drugs for less than 3 months. The TCR library used RNA extracted from PBMCs. For TCR beta, libraries came from iRepertoire HTBI primers and Arm-PCR of CDR3 regions. TCRdb re-called the multiplex PCR reads with MiXCR, one entry per CDR3 protein. The data contain roughly 420,000 distinct CDR3 sequences, around 17% of them singletons. These records were also assigned to another study, of T cells in Graves' hyperthyroidism and ophthalmopathy.

The sample here was peripheral blood mononuclear cells (PBMCs), taken at new diagnosis, from a patient treated with antithyroid drugs. The receptor's source is a woman between 18 and 29 years old with Graves disease. This rearrangement joins TRBV19 to TRBJ2-5, with D tentatively TRBD1 (6 bases). The CDR3 nucleotides are TGTGCCAGTAGTGTCACTCAGGGGCAAGAGACCCAGTACTTC. This codes for CASSVTQGQETQYF. The variable domain in full, with the rest retrieved from reference TRBV19 and TRBJ2-5, is DGGITQSPKYLFRKEGQNVTLSCEQNLNHDAMYWYRQDPGQGLRLIYYSQIVNDFQKGDIAEGYSVSREKKESFPLTVTSAQKNPTAFYLCASSVTQGQETQYFGPGTRLLVL.